This T cell receptor beta chain was captured by sequencing in a study of T cells expressing NK-cell markers (dated by TCRdb to about 2020). With regard to the full study: Three sorted T-cell subsets (CD3+CD56+NKG2C+, CD3+CD56+NKG2C- and CD3+CD56-NKG2C+) from eight donors had their TCR beta-chain repertoires profiled. Among the eight sequenced donors, only one was HCMV-seronegative, while the other seven were HCMV-seropositive. The study sequenced eight donors, all healthy volunteers chosen at random: three men and five women. Illumina HiSeq 2000/2500, MiSeq or NextSeq was used to sequence libraries as 2 x 150 bp reads.

Comments on this clonotype: Which antigen it targets is not known.

To determine HCMV serostatus, a commercial ELISA kit was used to detect HCMV-specific IgG in serum. Ficoll density gradient centrifugation was used to isolate peripheral blood mononuclear cells from blood. Overall results and qualifications from the work: Whether the expanded NKG2C-expressing T cell clones were specific for HCMV antigens was left unclear. In six donors, the dominant CD3+CD56+NKG2C+ clonotypes were among the top 10 CD8+ clonotypes and accounted for about 1.0-7.5% of CD8+ T cells. Those dominant clonotypes were again the most abundant among CD3+CD56-NKG2C+ cells in several donors, at roughly 25-60.1%.

The sequencer was an Illumina HiSeq 2000. TCR beta cDNA libraries were prepared using 5'RACE template switching, which introduced a universal primer site and unique molecular identifiers. cDNA synthesis was primed from the TCR beta constant segment, followed by two successive PCR amplification steps. The original pipeline was this. MIGEC handled demultiplexing of the reads and grouping by UMI, while MiTCR was used to assemble and quantify clonotypes. To remove erroneous sequences, TCR cDNA sequences were retained only when supported by two or more reads. Downstream repertoire analysis used the tcR package, and clonotypes were matched across fractions by CDR3 nucleotide sequence plus V segment. VDJmatch was used to annotate antigen specificity against VDJdb, with one amino acid substitution in CDR3 allowed. TCRdb reprocessed the sequencing reads and holds a single record per CDR3 protein sequence, with no DNA. The V and J calls shown here were made by TCRdb, not taken from the authors' results. The table held for this sample gives about 260,000 distinct CDR3 sequences. The ten biggest clones cover roughly 0.4% of the sample.

Spanning cysteine to phenylalanine, the CDR3 consists of 13 amino acids. No DNA sequence was recorded. The germline V gene yields MNHNS for CDR1 and SASEGT for CDR2. The chain is assembled from TRBV6-1 and TRBJ2-1; TCRdb lists TRBD1, though no DNA is available to test this call. Material: blood T cells: a sorted CD56 or NKG2C T cell subset, CD4+ or CD8+ T cells, or bulk PBMC T cells (not recorded which). The sequence was collected from a man aged 18 to 30 in good health. Donor details come from another sample of the same person, matched by shared clones. Here the CDR3 is given as CASSRGGVDEQFF.